These T cell receptor beta chains were read from a single sample in a study of blood T cells in healthy people across ages. TCRdb ran MiXCR on the 5' RACE reads and lists one entry per CDR3 protein. The data show some 900,000 distinct CDR3 sequences, around 28% seen once. The sequenced sample consisted of blood. The receptors were gathered from a woman of 80 years or more in good health. CDR3s include the opening cysteine and the closing phenylalanine or tryptophan. The D gene is left open where the match is weak. Size values are once, few and many counts, or a class for expanded clones, and some rows have none.

D,J,size,V,CDR3,DNA
TRBD1,TRBJ2-7,many,TRBV5-1,CASSPDRGTYEQYF,TGCGCCAGCAGCCCGGACAGGGGGACCTACGAGCAGTACTTC
NA,TRBJ2-5,NA,TRBV13,CASSRTPALVEQYF,TGTGCCAGCAGCCGGACCCCGGCCCTAGTGGAGCAGTACTTC
NA,TRBJ2-5,many,TRBV30,CAWSVRWDGTQYF,TGTGCCTGGAGTGTGAGGTGGGATGGGACCCAGTACTTC
NA,TRBJ2-7,NA,TRBV20-1,CSASGLAADYEQYF,TGCAGTGCTAGTGGGTTAGCGGCCGACTACGAGCAGTACTTC
NA,TRBJ2-5,many,TRBV4-3,CASSQGAQALETQYF,TGCGCCAGCAGCCAAGGAGCACAGGCCCTGGAGACCCAGTACTTC
TRBD2,TRBJ2-5,many,TRBV5-6,CASSLLEDGEGTQYF,TGTGCCAGCAGCTTATTGGAAGACGGGGAGGGGACCCAGTACTTC
NA,TRBJ2-1,many,TRBV6-2/TRBV6-3,CASGGADWNEQFF,TGTGCCAGCGGGGGGGCCGATTGGAATGAGCAGTTCTTC
NA,TRBJ2-7,NA,TRBV6-1,CASSEARLRSAQYF,TGTGCCAGCAGTGAAGCGAGACTCCGGTCGGCCCAGTACTTC
NA,TRBJ2-5,few,TRBV12-3/TRBV12-4,CASRPGQDQETQYF,TGTGCCAGCAGGCCTGGACAAGACCAAGAGACCCAGTACTTC
NA,TRBJ1-2,NA,TRBV29-1,CSVEDSGLYGYTF,TGCAGCGTTGAAGATTCGGGCCTTTATGGCTACACCTTC
TRBD2,TRBJ2-1,once,TRBV15,CATSRVASGGTQFF,TGCGCCACCAGCAGAGTAGCCTCGGGGGGGACCCAGTTCTTC
NA,TRBJ2-3,many,TRBV7-2,CASSLVRQYTDTQYF,TGTGCCAGCAGCTTAGTTCGGCAGTACACAGATACGCAGTATTTT
TRBD1,TRBJ2-1,few,TRBV3-1,CASSQRLGQGRGNEQFF,TGTGCCAGCAGCCAACGTTTGGGACAGGGTAGAGGGAATGAGCAGTTCTTC
NA,TRBJ2-5,many,TRBV12-3/TRBV12-4,CASSFWRGETQYF,TGTGCCAGCAGTTTTTGGCGAGGGGAGACCCAGTACTTC
TRBD2,TRBJ2-5,NA,TRBV30,CVWRLAGRKHQETQYF,TGTGTCTGGAGACTAGCGGGGCGAAAACACCAAGAGACCCAGTACTTC
NA,TRBJ1-1,NA,TRBV6-5,CASSYTQMNTEAFF,TGTGCCAGCAGTTACACACAGATGAACACTGAAGCTTTCTTT
NA,TRBJ2-3,many,TRBV7-2,CASSLMGARSTDTQYF,TGTGCCAGCAGCTTAATGGGGGCCCGGAGCACAGATACGCAGTATTTT
TRBD1,TRBJ2-5,NA,TRBV6-5,CASSYPGTGEQYF,TGTGCCAGCAGTTACCCAGGGACAGGGGAGCAGTACTTC
TRBD2,TRBJ2-1,many,TRBV9,CASSPRGLAGENEQFF,TGTGCCAGCAGCCCGCGGGGACTAGCGGGGGAAAATGAGCAGTTCTTC
TRBD1,TRBJ1-4,many,TRBV6-1,CASLGGTAHAATNEKLFF,TGTGCCAGCCTAGGCGGGACAGCCCACGCAGCAACTAATGAAAAACTGTTTTTT
TRBD1,TRBJ2-1,NA,TRBV3-1,CASSPRQGRKETQFF,TGTGCCAGCAGCCCCAGACAGGGTAGAAAGGAGACCCAGTTCTTC
TRBD2,TRBJ2-7,many,TRBV10-3,CATHSGKTYEQYF,TGTGCCACCCATAGCGGGAAAACCTACGAGCAGTACTTC
TRBD1,TRBJ2-1,many,TRBV6-2/TRBV6-3,CASSYAPGQGIREQFF,TGTGCCAGCAGTTACGCTCCGGGACAGGGGATAAGGGAGCAGTTCTTC
NA,TRBJ2-6,many,TRBV7-6,CASSLRFIGSGANVLTF,TGTGCCAGCAGCTTAAGGTTCATAGGCTCTGGGGCCAACGTCCTGACTTTC
NA,TRBJ2-1,NA,TRBV28,CASSFRHEQFF,TGTGCCAGCAGTTTCCGTCATGAGCAGTTCTTC
NA,TRBJ2-3,many,TRBV10-2,CASSGQKRTDTQYF,TGCGCCAGCAGTGGTCAGAAACGCACAGATACGCAGTATTTT
NA,TRBJ1-1,many,TRBV25-1,CASSVTNMNTEAFF,TGTGCCAGCAGTGTAACAAACATGAACACTGAAGCTTTCTTT
NA,TRBJ2-1,NA,TRBV5-1,CASSSHEGQYYNEQFF,TGCGCCAGCAGCTCCCACGAGGGTCAATACTACAATGAGCAGTTCTTC
NA,TRBJ2-1,few,TRBV7-2,CASGLNNEQFF,TGTGCCAGCGGCCTTAACAATGAGCAGTTCTTC
NA,TRBJ2-7,NA,TRBV6-1,CASSRETVSYNEQYF,TGTGCCAGCAGTAGAGAGACAGTTTCCTACAATGAGCAGTACTTC
NA,TRBJ2-1,many,TRBV9,CASSVEGVNEQFF,TGTGCCAGCAGCGTAGAGGGTGTCAATGAGCAGTTCTTC
NA,TRBJ1-3,few,TRBV7-2,CASSSMQADSGNTIYF,TGTGCCAGCAGCTCAATGCAGGCGGACTCTGGAAACACCATATATTTT
TRBD1,TRBJ2-7,many,TRBV9,CASSVGSTGGIYEQYF,TGTGCCAGCAGCGTAGGGAGTACAGGGGGGATCTACGAGCAGTACTTC
TRBD1,TRBJ1-2,NA,TRBV28,CATRRAGTGYGYTF,TGTGCCACCCGACGCGCCGGGACAGGGTACGGCTACACCTTC
NA,TRBJ1-2,NA,TRBV28,CASSPPRSMLYGYTF,TGTGCCAGCAGCCCCCCCAGGTCAATGCTCTATGGCTACACCTTC
NA,TRBJ1-2,NA,TRBV25-1,CASSAGPVGYTF,TGTGCCAGCAGTGCGGGCCCAGTAGGCTACACCTTC
TRBD2,TRBJ2-7,once,TRBV3-1,CASSQGASGGPRGQYF,TGTGCCAGCAGCCAAGGGGCTAGCGGGGGCCCTCGTGGGCAGTACTTC
NA,TRBJ2-6,NA,TRBV6-2/TRBV6-3,CASRGTGYAGISGADVLTF,TGTGCCAGCAGGGGAACAGGGTATGCTGGTATCTCTGGGGCCGACGTCCTGACTTTC
NA,TRBJ1-2,few,TRBV20-1,CSARVHPNYGYTF,TGCAGTGCTAGAGTACACCCTAACTATGGCTACACCTTC
NA,TRBJ2-7,many,TRBV10-3,CAISGTDSYEQYF,TGTGCCATCAGTGGGACGGACAGCTACGAGCAGTACTTC
TRBD1,TRBJ2-5,NA,TRBV9,CASSVKWDRGTETQYF,TGTGCCAGCAGCGTCAAATGGGACAGGGGGACAGAGACCCAGTACTTC
NA,TRBJ2-7,few,TRBV6-5,CASSYRDNSYEQYF,TGTGCCAGCAGTTACCGGGACAACTCCTACGAGCAGTACTTC
TRBD2,TRBJ2-3,many,TRBV20-1,CSAPKRGSTDTQYF,TGCAGTGCACCCAAGCGGGGGAGCACAGATACGCAGTATTTT
TRBD2,TRBJ2-3,few,TRBV5-6,CASTTGGETDTQYF,TGTGCCAGCACCACGGGAGGGGAGACAGATACGCAGTATTTT
TRBD1,TRBJ2-7,few,TRBV20-1,CSARPATGAYEQYF,TGCAGTGCTAGACCCGCGACAGGGGCCTACGAGCAGTACTTC
TRBD2,TRBJ2-7,many,TRBV20-1,CSAFPGLAGEQYF,TGCAGTGCTTTCCCGGGACTAGCTGGCGAGCAGTACTTC
NA,TRBJ2-5,NA,TRBV19,CASSIDYRQETQYF,TGTGCCAGTAGTATTGACTATCGTCAAGAGACCCAGTACTTC
TRBD1,TRBJ2-1,many,TRBV7-9,CASSLIVEQGAIDEQFF,TGTGCCAGCAGCTTAATCGTGGAACAGGGGGCTATCGATGAGCAGTTCTTC
NA,TRBJ2-2,NA,TRBV6-2/TRBV6-3,CASFLGAAGELFF,TGTGCCAGCTTTCTGGGGGCGGCCGGGGAGCTGTTTTTT
NA,TRBJ2-6,many,TRBV6-1,CASSDTTGSTPNSGANVLTF,TGTGCCAGCAGCGACACAACAGGGTCGACGCCAAACTCTGGGGCCAACGTCCTGACTTTC
NA,TRBJ1-1,NA,TRBV2,CASSEASGTPNTEAFF,TGTGCCAGCAGTGAAGCGTCAGGGACCCCGAACACTGAAGCTTTCTTT
TRBD2,TRBJ2-1,NA,TRBV5-1,CASCPEGLAGGQSYNEQFF,TGCGCCAGCTGTCCGGAGGGGTTAGCGGGGGGGCAATCCTACAATGAGCAGTTCTTC
NA,TRBJ2-2,NA,TRBV29-1,CSVDRAGTGELFF,TGCAGCGTTGACCGGGCGGGGACCGGGGAGCTGTTTTTT
NA,TRBJ2-6,many,TRBV27,CASSSLGGRRYSGANVLTF,TGTGCCAGCAGTTCGTTAGGGGGACGGAGGTACTCTGGGGCCAACGTCCTGACTTTC
NA,TRBJ1-3,few,TRBV10-3,CAIRMRERGYFRGNTIYF,TGTGCCATCAGGATGCGAGAAAGAGGGTATTTTCGTGGAAACACCATATATTTT